Here is one T cell receptor (beta chain) with its context. The CDR3 length is 14 residues. V was pared by 0 bases and J by 2 bases, with 7 bases between. Germline values: CDR1 MNHEY, CDR2 SVGAGI. Sequenced by immunoSEQ multiplex PCR; TCRdb stores in-frame clones only, minus some. The data show around 40,000 clones, about 90% seen once. The data originate from a study of OX40 agonist ivuxolimab in advanced cancers. The sequences come from CD4+ or CD8+ T cells sorted from blood, collected in a trial of the OX40 agonist ivuxolimab. V usage is TRBV6-5 and J usage is TRBJ1-1; D is ambiguous. The receptor was isolated from an adult with an advanced solid tumor such as melanoma, head and neck, liver or kidney cancer. In DNA, the CDR3 is TGTGCCAGCAGTTACTCTTGGGGTAACACTGAAGCTTTCTTT. This translates into CASSYSWGNTEAFF.